This TCR beta chain was observed in a study of Ad26.COV2.S vaccination and SARS-CoV-2 variants. Study-level background: Into the muscle, Ad26.COV2.S was dosed once or twice, 56 days apart. General study points: Measures of TCR breadth and depth may have fallen short of total T cell responses. Reports say spike-specific CD8+ and CD4+ T cell responses covered substantial breadth after vaccination.

Clones were sequenced by immunoSEQ multiplex PCR, and TCRdb holds only the in-frame ones, with some missing. The sample yields under 600,000 clones, 80% to 90% seen once. Regarding treatment: roughly 20 received Ad26.COV2.S at low or high dose, single or two shots; a few received placebo; per-sample allocation not given. Collection of the samples took place on day 63 after the first injection of vaccine or placebo. Cohort 1b enrolled adults aged 18-55 years in Boston. Trimming took off 2 bases at V and 2 bases at J, with 9 bases between the two ends. The V gene's germline CDR1 is ENHRY and CDR2 SYGVKD. The CDR3 contains 14 residues. As to this clone: Its antigen is undetermined.

The sample was peripheral blood, taken in a trial of Ad26.COV2.S vaccine versus placebo. The clonotype originates from a person between 18 and 59 years old who received the Ad26.COV2.S COVID-19 vaccine or a placebo. The chain couples TRBV10-3 to TRBJ2-5; a weak D match, TRBD2 (6 bases). The CDR3 here is CAISEVAEQETQYF. In DNA, the CDR3 is TGTGCCATCAGTGAGGTAGCGGAACAAGAGACCCAGTACTTC.